This T cell receptor beta chain was recovered during a study of early T cells in non-severe SARS-CoV-2 infection. CDR3 length: 16 amino acids. Trimming pared 3 bases from V and 0 bases from J, leaving 10 bases between. Germline-derived CDR1 and CDR2 are SGHKS and YYEKEE (reference sequence). Separate cDNA molecules each had unique molecular identifiers attached to them. Each CDR3 protein gets one entry after TCRdb re-called the 5' RACE reads with MiXCR. Among roughly 120,000 distinct CDR3 sequences, 10% to 15% were seen once, and the ten largest hold 3% to 4.5%. The chain is built from TRBV5-5 and TRBJ2-6; D is ambiguous. This TCR was recovered from an adult who was a healthcare worker with PCR-confirmed SARS-CoV-2 infection or an uninfected control (not recorded which). The sequenced sample was whole blood, obtained at baseline. The CDR3 loop reads CASSSSRFSGANVLTF. The CDR3 nucleotides are TGTGCCAGCAGCTCTAGTAGGTTCTCTGGGGCCAACGTCCTGACTTTC.